The entry below describes one T cell receptor beta chain. Its antigen is still unknown. No per-base quality is available; no much larger clone lies one base away. Libraries came from PCR. DNA from cultured CD4+ T cells was subjected to TCR sequencing with the Oncomine TCR Beta short-read assay at the Johns Hopkins FTIC core. Genomic DNA was extracted from the cultured CD4+ T cells with the QIAamp micro DNA kit. The Oncomine TCR Beta libraries from cultured CD4+ T cells were pooled using unique dual indexes and then sequenced on an Illumina iSeq 100. The original pipeline was this. Non-productive sequences were removed, and CDR3s that did not start with C, did not end with F or W, or were shorter than 7 amino acids were discarded. Antigen-specific clonotypes were identified using the MANAFEST web application through comparison of peptide-stimulated wells with reference and other culture wells. An FDR below 0.05, an odds ratio above 5, and a productive frequency above 0.1% in at least two of three replicate wells were required for clones to be considered positive. A clonotype was classed as cross-reactive if the clonotype showed significant expansion both in SARS-CoV-2 spike wells and in at least one common cold coronavirus spike condition. CDR3 homology was assessed with Levenshtein distances (stringdist) and unrooted phylogenetic trees (ape) in R version 3.6.1. Using fastp at Q25 and MiXCR, TCRdb reprocessed the public reads and kept productive beta chains. Records with the same CDR3 protein are collapsed into one entry carrying the most frequent genes and DNA. The authors' filters were not applied to this entry. The sample records about 20,000 distinct CDR3 sequences, approximately 40% of which are singletons. Of the sample, roughly 13% is held by the ten largest clones.

These data originate in a study of vaccination and CD4 T cells after COVID-19 (dated by TCRdb to 2021 to 2024). With respect to the entire study: Convalescent patients had a positive SARS-CoV-2 result on nasal swab PCR, and of these patients, fewer than ten had mild disease and one had severe disease. The convalescent cohort comprised six males and four females, including two Hispanic individuals, seven Caucasians, two Asians and one multiracial person. Two doses of either the Pfizer-BioNTech BNT162b2 vaccine (n=8) or the Moderna mRNA-1273 vaccine (n=2) were administered to participants. Post-COVID blood samples were collected from convalescent patients a median of around 96 days after diagnosis, with a range of roughly 30 to 170 days. Post-vaccine blood samples were taken a median of 72 days after the second vaccine dose, with a range of about 13 to 241 days. Overlapping spike peptide pools from SARS-CoV-2 and from the common cold coronaviruses HCoV-NL63, HCoV-OC43 and HCoV-229E were used as culture stimuli. In control cultures, a CEFX viral epitope pool was used as positive control, an HIV-1 Nef peptide pool was used as negative control, or no peptide was added. In 10 COVID-19 convalescent patients and a handful of infection-naive healthy vaccine recipients, the spike-specific CD4+ TCR repertoire before mRNA vaccination was compared with the repertoire after mRNA vaccination. Study-level results and caveats: Relatively few convalescent patients were included in the study, and early timepoints after natural infection were not analyzed. Among convalescent patients, a median around 86% of the SARS-CoV-2-reactive clones seen after vaccination appeared only after vaccination, which suggests priming specific to the vaccine. The median count of SARS-CoV-2-reactive clonotypes went up from around 21 after infection to more than 30 after vaccination, although the change was not significant. Nearly all vaccine-specific clones in convalescent patients (304 of 307) were mono-reactive for SARS-CoV-2 spike rather than cross-reactive with common cold coronaviruses.

The sample's treatment or condition label, in plain terms: roughly ten-day PBMC culture with coronavirus spike peptide pools or control peptides (ViraFEST assay). The study used the ViraFEST assay, which expanded antigen-specific T cells with peptide pools and then identified expanded clonotypes by TCR sequencing. Positive SARS-CoV-2 PCR tests in the convalescent patients dated from March to December 2020, before Alpha, Beta and Delta variants emerged in the United States. Each well held 2 million to 2.5 million PBMCs cultured with approximately 10 ug/ml peptide pools in IMDM containing 5% human AB serum and around 10 IU/ml IL-2. Half of the culture medium was replaced with fresh IL-2-containing medium on days 3 and 7. After 10 to 11 days of culture, CD4+ T cells were isolated by negative selection with the EasySep CD4+ T cell isolation kit. Ficoll-Paque Plus gradient centrifugation was used to isolate PBMCs from whole blood, and the isolated PBMCs were then either used fresh or cryopreserved at -140C. Each culture condition was generally run in triplicate wells.

CDR1 MNHNS and CDR2 SASEGT are derived from the germline V gene. The CDR3, from cysteine to phenylalanine, totals 13 residues. CDR3 DNA only is kept here, 39 bases in frame from base 1. V lost 5 bases and J lost 4 bases; the stretch between them is 10 bases long. The material sequenced was CD4+ T cells from blood, cultured in vitro. This TCR was recovered from a human donor who had recovered from COVID-19. The chain was built from TRBV6-1 and TRBJ2-3; a confident D gene designation cannot be given. Read as DNA, the sequence is TGTGCCAGCAGTCCATATCAGTCAGATACGCAGTATTTT. Translated, this gives CASSPYQSDTQYF.